These T cell receptor beta chains were read from a single sample in a study of cytomegalovirus exposure and HLA in healthy donors. The table came from immunoSEQ multiplex PCR; TCRdb's copy has only in-frame clones and leaves some out. The sample consists of about 120,000 clones, around four fifths of them appearing once. Sample: PBMCs. Receptor source: a man aged 40-55 years in good health and CMV-seronegative. The CDR3 runs from the conserved cysteine through the conserved F or W. Each record gives: clone size, V gene, D gene, J gene, CDR3 protein, CDR3 DNA. D genes are given only for firm matches. Only part of the rows carry a size: once, few, many, or a class if the clone is expanded.

-	TRBV5-1	TRBD1	TRBJ2-3	CASRKVAGGADTQYF	TGCGCCAGCAGGAAGGTTGCAGGGGGCGCAGATACGCAGTATTTT
once	TRBV5-6	-	TRBJ2-7	CASSLEGVKAVEQYF	TGTGCCAGCAGCTTGGAGGGGGTCAAGGCCGTCGAGCAGTACTTC
-	TRBV19	-	TRBJ2-1	CASKDSRYEQFF	TGTGCCAGTAAGGACAGCAGGTATGAGCAGTTCTTC
once	TRBV4-1	-	TRBJ1-5	CASSHPDRRYNQPQHF	TGCGCCAGCAGCCATCCTGACAGGCGATACAATCAGCCCCAGCATTTT
-	TRBV19	TRBD2	TRBJ2-2	CASSIRTSGYTGELFF	TGTGCCAGTAGTATCCGGACTAGCGGATACACCGGGGAGCTGTTTTTT
-	TRBV7-9	TRBD1	TRBJ1-4	CASSPWDSAIGKLFF	TGTGCCAGCAGCCCATGGGACAGCGCTATAGGAAAACTGTTTTTT
-	TRBV7-8	-	TRBJ1-3	CASSPTRGGNTIYF	TGTGCCAGCAGTCCGACTAGGGGTGGAAACACCATATATTTT
-	TRBV12-5	TRBD1	TRBJ1-1	CASGPGKGADTEAFF	TGTGCTAGTGGTCCCGGAAAGGGGGCAGACACTGAAGCTTTCTTT
-	TRBV5-1	TRBD1	TRBJ1-6	CASSPLTGANNSPLHF	TGCGCCAGCAGCCCCCTGACAGGGGCAAATAATTCACCCCTCCACTTT
once	TRBV18	TRBD1	TRBJ1-4	CASSTTGTNEKLFF	TGTGCCAGCTCGACGACAGGGACTAATGAAAAACTGTTTTTT
-	TRBV5-3	TRBD2	TRBJ2-7	CARSYKSSSGGPYEQYF	TGTGCCAGAAGTTATAAAAGTTCTAGCGGGGGGCCCTACGAGCAGTACTTC
-	TRBV18	TRBD1	TRBJ1-5	CASSPPDRVQPQHF	TGTGCCAGCTCACCACCGGACAGGGTGCAGCCCCAGCATTTT
once	TRBV7-2	TRBD2	TRBJ2-1	CASSLETAGGNEQFF	TGTGCCAGCAGCTTAGAAACAGCGGGGGGCAATGAGCAGTTCTTC
-	TRBV2	TRBD2	TRBJ2-2	CASRGLEPTGELFF	TGTGCCAGCAGGGGACTAGAACCCACCGGGGAGCTGTTTTTT
-	TRBV5-5	-	TRBJ2-3	CASSLLGATSTDTQYF	TGTGCCAGCAGCTTGTTGGGGGCCACTAGCACAGATACGCAGTATTTT
few	TRBV30	TRBD2	TRBJ2-3	CAWRGPSSGRITDTQYF	TGTGCCTGGAGGGGCCCCTCTAGCGGGAGAATAACAGATACGCAGTATTTT
-	TRBV6-5	-	TRBJ1-1	CASSYSYVLQNTEAFF	TGTGCCAGCAGTTACTCTTACGTATTACAGAACACTGAAGCTTTCTTT
-	TRBV2	-	TRBJ2-2	CASEGGRSQNLYWELFF	TGTGCCAGCGAGGGGGGGAGGAGTCAGAACCTTTACTGGGAGCTGTTTTTT
few	TRBV2	TRBD1	TRBJ1-6	CASSVGQGVNSPLHF	TGTGCCAGCAGTGTCGGGCAGGGGGTTAATTCACCCCTCCACTTT
-	TRBV9	TRBD1	TRBJ1-4	CASSVEGAGFGEKLFF	TGTGCCAGCAGCGTAGAGGGGGCAGGCTTCGGTGAAAAACTGTTTTTT
-	TRBV27	-	TRBJ1-2	CASSLLGADYGYTF	TGTGCCAGCAGTTTATTAGGGGCAGACTATGGCTACACCTTC
-	TRBV7-2	-	TRBJ1-5	CASSLGGRVARNQPQHF	TGTGCCAGCAGCTTAGGTGGCAGGGTTGCTCGCAATCAGCCCCAGCATTTT
once	TRBV7-8	TRBD1	TRBJ2-5	CASSMGQGARETQYF	TGTGCCAGCAGCATGGGACAGGGGGCTAGGGAGACCCAGTACTTC
-	TRBV5-6	-	TRBJ1-5	CASSSSGHQPQHF	TGTGCCAGCAGCTCTTCAGGGCATCAGCCCCAGCATTTT
few	TRBV4-3	TRBD1	TRBJ1-4	CASSQELGTGKEKLFF	TGCGCCAGCAGCCAAGAGCTGGGGACAGGGAAGGAAAAACTGTTTTTT
-	TRBV29-1	TRBD1	TRBJ1-2	CSVRTGEDGYTF	TGCAGCGTTAGGACAGGGGAGGATGGCTACACCTTC
-	TRBV6-6	-	TRBJ1-6	CASSYATGVSPLHF	TGTGCCAGCAGTTACGCGACAGGAGTTAGCCCCCTCCACTTT
-	TRBV29-1	-	TRBJ2-3	CSVKVTASTDTQYF	TGCAGCGTCAAGGTCACAGCTAGCACAGATACGCAGTATTTT
few	TRBV10-3	TRBD2	TRBJ2-2	CAISELAGVLSGELFF	TGTGCCATCAGTGAGTTAGCGGGGGTCCTCAGCGGGGAGCTGTTTTTT
-	TRBV6-5	TRBD1	TRBJ2-3	CASSAWTGADTQYF	TGTGCCAGCAGCGCTTGGACAGGGGCAGATACGCAGTATTTT
-	TRBV5-1	-	TRBJ2-5	CASSLGSGVRTQYF	TGCGCCAGCAGCTTGGGGTCAGGGGTAAGGACCCAGTACTTC
-	TRBV5-1	-	TRBJ2-2	CASSSIDSLGELFF	TGCGCCAGCAGCTCAATCGACAGCCTCGGGGAGCTGTTTTTT
-	TRBV30	-	TRBJ1-2	CAWEDGYTF	TGTGCCTGGGAGGATGGCTACACCTTC
-	TRBV6-5	-	TRBJ1-6	CASRRGSSYNSPLHF	TGTGCCAGCAGGAGGGGGAGCTCCTATAATTCACCCCTCCACTTT